These 10 T cell receptor beta chains came from one sample sequenced in a study of beta chain features in type 1 diabetes. The investigators reverse transcribed all of the isolated RNA, so they sequenced expressed TCRB transcripts. Sequencing used immunoSEQ multiplex PCR; TCRdb keeps in-frame clones, though not all of them. This table holds about 930,000 clones, 17% found once. The sequenced material came from naive CD4+ T cells from blood. Receptor source: a woman aged 18-35 years in good health.

The V and J genes are TRBV18 and TRBJ1-2, with 7 bases aligning to TRBD1. This CDR3 contains 14 residues. In germline, CDR1 is KGHSH, CDR2 LQKENI. The ends lost 3 bases at V and 4 bases at J; junction bases unmatched: 5. The CDR3 here is CASSPRQGFYGYTF. CDR3 DNA sequence: TGTGCCAGCTCACCGAGACAGGGCTTCTATGGCTACACCTTC.

V usage is TRBV28 and J usage is TRBJ1-2; 9 bases align to TRBD1. The germline gives CDR1 MDHEN, CDR2 SYDVKM. The CDR3 has 15 amino acids. Trimming at V came to 3 bases and at J to 7 bases, leaving 9 bases not matched to a gene. The DNA for the CDR3 is TGTGCCAGCAGTTTTCGGGACAGGGTAACCCGTGGCTACACCTTC. This gives the protein CASSFRDRVTRGYTF.

This clone was seen a handful of times. The J gene is TRBJ1-1, the V gene TRBV7-9; no clear D. V shed 1 base and J shed 0 bases, with 6 bases lying between them. The CDR3 totals 14 residues. Germline V lookup: CDR1 SEHNR, CDR2 FQNEAQ (reference sequence). CDR3 loop: CASSLVDLNTEAFF. CDR3 sequence (DNA): TGTGCCAGCAGCTTAGTCGACTTGAACACTGAAGCTTTCTTT.

The chain combines TRBV11-1 with TRBJ2-2; D may be TRBD1 (5 bases). Germline values: CDR1 SGHAT, CDR2 FQDESV (reference sequence). V lost 0 bases, J lost 0 bases, and 5 bases lay in between. The CDR3 contains 15 residues. The CDR3 bases are TGTGCCAGCAGCTTAGCCAGGGCGAACACCGGGGAGCTGTTTTTT. As protein: CASSLARANTGELFF.

In this sample, this clone turned up a few times. The genes are TRBV6-5 and TRBJ1-2, with 9 bases aligning to TRBD1. Germline CDR1 and CDR2: MNHEY and SVGAGI. CDR3 size: 13 residues. The junction had 9 bases not matched to a gene; V was cut back by 6 bases and J by 10 bases. CDR3 loop: CASSLSRDRVYTF. In DNA, the CDR3 is TGTGCCAGCAGCCTTAGCCGGGACAGGGTCTACACCTTC.

In this sample, this clone turned up a few times. The chain recombines TRBV5-4 with TRBJ2-1; D remains ambiguous. Trimming removed 4 bases at V and 9 bases at J, with 23 bases between. CDR3 length equals 16 residues. The V gene's germline CDR1 is SGHNT and CDR2 YYREEE (reference sequence). The CDR3 here is CASSGYRGPAAPEQFF. CDR3 DNA: TGTGCCAGCAGCGGTTACCGAGGTCCAGCCGCACCTGAGCAGTTCTTC.

The gene calls are TRBV15 and TRBJ2-7; D perhaps matches TRBD1 (6 bases). Germline CDR1 is LNHNV and CDR2 is YYDKDF (reference sequence). The length of the CDR3 is 15 residues. V lost 2 bases to trimming and J lost 2 bases, with 13 bases between them. CDR3 region: CATSRSQGITYEQYF. The CDR3 DNA reads TGTGCCACCAGCAGATCACAGGGAATCACCTACGAGCAGTACTTC.

This clone was counted between two and nine times. The chain recombines TRBV9 with TRBJ2-1; D is possibly TRBD1 or TRBD2 (5 bases each). Germline V gene lookup returns CDR1 SGDLS and CDR2 YYNGEE. Trimming removed 1 base at V and 9 bases at J, with 29 bases between. The CDR3 extends over 19 amino acids. For the CDR3, the DNA is TGTGCCAGCAGCGTATATGGCGGGCAAAGTCTTGGGGGTTATGGTGAGCAGTTCTTC. Residues: CASSVYGGQSLGGYGEQFF.

This clone occurred a few times. This chain links TRBV5-8 with TRBJ2-3, with D perhaps matching TRBD1 or TRBD2 (5 bases each). There are 13 residues in the CDR3. The germline gives CDR1 SGHTS, CDR2 YDEGEE. Between the trimmed V and J ends, which lost 2 bases and 8 bases, there was a span of 12 bases. Written as DNA, the CDR3 is TGTGCCAGCAGCTTTCGTCTTGGGGGTACGCAGTATTTT. It is translated as CASSFRLGGTQYF.

As concerns this clone: In the same sample, other DNA sequences code for this CDR3. The chain has TRBV18 and TRBJ2-2; possible D gene TRBD1, 5 bases. V gave up 0 bases and J gave up 4 bases, with 9 bases separating them. The CDR3 is made up of 15 amino acids. Germline assignment: CDR1 KGHSH and CDR2 LQKENI. This chain's CDR3 is CASSPPGRGTGELFF. In DNA, the CDR3 is TGTGCCAGCTCACCACCGGGAAGGGGCACCGGGGAGCTGTTTTTT.